The 3 T cell receptor beta chains given below trace back to one sample, sequenced in a study of Ad26.COV2.S vaccination and SARS-CoV-2 variants. TCRdb's copy holds only in-frame clones and misses some; the assay was immunoSEQ multiplex PCR. The sample carries some 330,000 clones, roughly 90% recorded once. Treatment noted: about 20 received Ad26.COV2.S at low or high dose, single or two shots; about five received placebo; per-sample allocation not given. Sampling happened 63 days after the first vaccine or placebo injection. This specimen was peripheral blood, taken in a trial of Ad26.COV2.S vaccine versus placebo. Source of these receptors: a person aged 18-60 years who received the Ad26.COV2.S COVID-19 vaccine or a placebo.

The V gene is TRBV12-3 or TRBV12-4, the J gene TRBJ1-3, with D possibly being TRBD1 (5 bases). CDR3 size: 11 residues. V was clipped by 6 bases and J by 8 bases, with 8 bases between them. The CDR3 bases are TGTGCCAGCAGGTCCAGGGACACCATATATTTT. This encodes CASRSRDTIYF.

The chain carries TRBV9 and TRBJ2-7, with no clear D. From germline, CDR1 is SGDLS and CDR2 YYNGEE. The CDR3 length is 14 residues. Trimming stripped 5 bases from V and 0 bases from J, with 12 bases between. CDR3 nucleotides: TGTGCCAGCAGGCCGGCATGTGTCTCCTACGAGCAGTACTTC. Residues: CASRPACVSYEQYF.

The chain recombines TRBV4-1 with TRBJ2-1, with a tentative D call TRBD1 (5 bases). Trimming pared 1 base from V and 9 bases from J, leaving 16 bases between. This CDR3 spans 15 amino acids. The V gene's germline CDR1 is MGHRA and CDR2 YSYEKL. Here the CDR3 DNA reads TGCGCCAGCAGCCAAGGAGTGACAGCATCTAGTGAGCAGTTCTTC. Translation gives CASSQGVTASSEQFF.